A single sample gave rise to the 29 T cell receptor beta chains below, sequenced in a study of T cells in women clearing cervical HPV infection. TCRdb keeps only in-frame clones here, not all; method: immunoSEQ multiplex PCR. Reported are some 24,000 clones; the ten largest clones contain 5.4%. Sample: blood buffy coat. These receptors all come from a woman aged 18 to 75 with a cervical HPV16 infection that either progressed to CIN3+ or cleared (not recorded which).

The CDR3: CASSEGAAEKLFF. Partial CDR3 DNA: TGTGCCAGTAGTGAAGGGGCGGCTGAAAAG. The V gene is TRBV19, the J gene TRBJ2-2; D possibly corresponds to TRBD1 (5 bases). The read terminates 3 residues ahead of where the CDR3 ends, so the germline J gene completes it. CDR1 is LNHDA and CDR2 is SQIVND in the germline V gene (reference sequence). CDR3 length: 13 residues.

Concerning this clone itself: The read terminates 3 residues ahead of where the CDR3 ends, so the germline J gene completes it. This chain uses TRBV20-1 with TRBJ2-4; 7 positions match TRBD1. Germline lookup yields CDR1 DFQATT and CDR2 SNEGSKA (reference sequence). The CDR3 covers 14 residues. The sequenced part of the CDR3 DNA is TGCAGTGCCGGCAGGACAGGAACGAAGAAGACT. This sequence encodes CSAGRTGTKKT. The full CDR3 protein is CSAGRTGTKKTQYF.

Details on this clone: Read sequence stops 3 residues before the CDR3 end, and the germline J gene provides the missing end. The gene calls are TRBV20-1 and TRBJ2-7, with D perhaps TRBD1 (5 bases). The CDR3 covers 12 residues. Trimming took off 7 bases at V and 4 bases at J, with 14 bases between the two ends. Germline loops: CDR1 DFQATT, CDR2 SNEGSKA (reference sequence). The sequenced CDR3 bases are TGCAGTGGGGGTAGGGGCTTTTACGAG. It specifies CSGGRGFYE. The full CDR3 protein reads CSGGRGFYEQYF.

As regards this clone: The sequence runs out 3 residues before the end of the CDR3; the remainder is reconstructed from the germline J gene. The chain recombines TRBV6-1 with TRBJ2-1; 8 nucleotides align to TRBD2. V was clipped by 2 bases and J by 6 bases; unmatched bases: 9. This CDR3 has 16 amino acids. The germline V gene has CDR1 MNHNS and CDR2 SASEGT. The covered CDR3 bases are TGTGCCAGCAGTGAATTTGGTAGCGGGACTCGCAATGAG. Translation gives CASSEFGSGTRNE. The entire CDR3 is CASSEFGSGTRNEQFF.

Turning to this clone: The CDR3 is cut off 3 residues early in the read; its end comes from the germline J gene. J is TRBJ1-2 and V is TRBV7-9; 7 nucleotides align to TRBD1. The germline gives CDR1 SEHNR, CDR2 FQNEAQ (reference sequence). The CDR3 covers 12 residues. CDR3 amino acids: CASSLETGPYTF. CDR3 DNA (partial): TGTGCCAGCAGCTTAGAGACAGGGCCC.

In regard to this clone: The read gets to within 3 residues of the CDR3 end, and the germline J gene fills in the rest. The V call is TRBV5-1, the J call TRBJ2-5, with D possibly TRBD2 on 6 matching bases. The CDR3 sequence is 14 residues long. Germline V gives CDR1 SGHRS, CDR2 YFSETQ. Trimming stripped 3 bases from V and 2 bases from J, with 11 bases between. CDR3 DNA (partial): TGCGCCAGCAGCTGGGCGGGGCCACAAGAGACC. Translating it yields CASSWAGPQET. The CDR3 in its entirety is CASSWAGPQETQYF. The whole variable domain, filled in from reference TRBV5-1 and TRBJ2-5, reads KAGVTQTPRYLIKTRGQQVTLSCSPISGHRSVSWYQQTPGQGLQFLFEYFSETQRNKGNFPGRFSGRQFSNSRSEMNVSTLELGDSALYLCASSWAGPQETQYFGPGTRLLVL.

Of note for this clone: Sequencing ends 3 residues short of the CDR3 end; the germline J gene provides the rest. The chain links TRBV2 to TRBJ1-1; weak D call: TRBD1 (6 bases). From germline, CDR1 is SNHLY and CDR2 FYNNEI. There are 13 residues in the CDR3. Trimming shortened V by 6 bases and J by 4 bases, and 12 bases separated the two germline ends. CDR3 amino acids: CASRNGGGTEAFF. The CDR3 DNA, read in part, is TGTGCCAGCAGGAATGGGGGCGGCACTGAA.

Notes on this clone: The CDR3 goes on 3 residues after the read ends, and that part is filled in from the germline J gene. The gene calls are TRBV18 and TRBJ1-1, with 8 bases aligning to TRBD1. V dropped 6 bases and J dropped 3; count of bases not matched to a gene: 6. Germline V gives CDR1 KGHSH, CDR2 LQKENI. This CDR3 is 14 amino acids long. The CDR3 protein is CASSQLRGHTEAFF. The part of the CDR3 DNA that was read is TGTGCCAGCTCTCAACTCAGGGGGCACACTGAA. The full variable domain, completed using reference TRBV18 and TRBJ1-1, is NAGVMQNPRHLVRRRGQEARLRCSPMKGHSHVYWYRQLPEEGLKFMVYLQKENIIDESGMPKERFSAEFPKEGPSILRIQQVVRGDSAAYFCASSQLRGHTEAFFGQGTRLTVV.

On this clone itself: The CDR3 end falls 3 residues outside the read, so it is completed with the germline J gene. The chain joins TRBV20-1 to TRBJ1-5, with 7 bases matching TRBD1. CDR1 DFQATT and CDR2 SNEGSKA come from the germline V gene (reference sequence). The CDR3 extends over 14 amino acids. The junction had 5 bases not matched to a gene; V was cut back by 1 base and J by 5 bases. The covered CDR3 bases are TGCAGTGCTAGAGGGGGACAGATTGATCAGCCC. Translating it yields CSARGGQIDQP. From start to end, the CDR3 is CSARGGQIDQPQHF.

Comment on this clone: With the read ending 3 residues before the CDR3 end, the germline J gene is used to fill in that end. The chain uses TRBV30 and TRBJ1-2; D gene uncertain. Germline assignment: CDR1 GTSNPN and CDR2 SVGIG (reference sequence). CDR3 length: 14 residues. The CDR3 DNA, read in part, is TGTGCCTGGAGTTATCTAGCGGGTTACAATGAC. Its translation is CAWSYLAGYND. The full CDR3 protein is CAWSYLAGYNDYTF.

As concerns this clone: Coverage ceases 3 residues before the CDR3 finishes, and the germline J gene fills in the end. V is TRBV11-2 and J is TRBJ1-5, with 7 positions matching TRBD1. This CDR3 contains 14 residues. With 5 bases clipped from V and 4 bases from J, the junction kept 5 bases outside the gene matches. The germline V gene has CDR1 SGHAT and CDR2 FQNNGV. The CDR3 DNA, read in part, is TGTGCCAGCAGCCCGGGACAGAGAAATCAGCCC. Protein: CASSPGQRNQP. The whole CDR3 sequence reads CASSPGQRNQPQHF.

Worth noting for this clone: The read finishes 3 residues shy of the CDR3 end, and the germline J gene is used to complete it. The J gene is TRBJ1-2, the V gene TRBV30; TRBD1 might be the D (5 bases). The CDR3 consists of 14 residues. Germline CDR1 is GTSNPN and CDR2 is SVGIG (reference sequence). This chain's CDR3 is CAWSVVAGVYDYTF. Partial CDR3 DNA: TGTGCCTGGAGTGTAGTAGCGGGGGTCTACGAC.

As to this clone: Read data end 3 residues before the CDR3 end; the end is taken from the germline J gene. The chain combines TRBV18 with TRBJ1-2; D is perhaps TRBD1 (6 bases). Germline loops: CDR1 KGHSH, CDR2 LQKENI. The CDR3 is made up of 16 amino acids. Partial CDR3 DNA: TGTGCCAGCTCACTCCAGCCCAGCGGGGGGGCCTGGGAC. As protein: CASSLQPSGGAWD. The entire CDR3 protein reads CASSLQPSGGAWDYTF.

About this clone: The read falls 3 residues short of the CDR3 end, and the missing part is taken from the germline J gene. The V and J genes are TRBV4-1 and TRBJ2-1; the match to TRBD2 covers 9 bases. The CDR3 covers 17 residues. Germline loops: CDR1 MGHRA, CDR2 YSYEKL. V shed 3 bases, J shed 4 bases, and the junction held 10 bases outside the gene matches. This CDR3 reads CASSHANSGGMYNEQFF. The part of the CDR3 DNA that was read is TGCGCCAGCAGCCATGCAAACAGCGGGGGGATGTACAATGAG.

As regards this clone: The read ends 3 residues before the CDR3 terminus; that terminus is restored from the germline J gene. The chain is built from TRBV5-6 and TRBJ1-6; TRBD1 matches 8 bases. Germline assignment: CDR1 SGHDT and CDR2 YYEEEE. CDR3 length equals 14 residues. After removal of 4 bases from V and 7 bases from J, the junction contained 4 bases not matched to a gene. The sequenced CDR3 bases are TGTGCCAGCAGCAGCGGACAGGGAAATTCACCC. This gives the protein CASSSGQGNSP. The CDR3 in its entirety is CASSSGQGNSPLHF.

As concerns this clone: The read ends 3 residues early relative to the CDR3; the germline J gene fills the gap. The chain is built from TRBV7-8 and TRBJ2-2; TRBD1 might be the D (5 bases). This CDR3 has 17 amino acids. CDR1 and CDR2 (germline): SGHVS, FQNEAQ. The CDR3 loop is CASRGTSLISGANVLFF. CDR3 DNA (partial): TGTGCCAGCAGAGGTACCTCGCTTATCTCTGGGGCCAACGTG. The variable domain in full, completed from reference TRBV7-8 and TRBJ2-2, reads GAGVSQSPRYKVAKRGQDVALRCDPISGHVSLFWYQQALGQGPEFLTYFQNEAQLDKSGLPSDRFFAERPEGSVSTLKIQRTQQEDSAVYLCASRGTSLISGANVLFFGEGSRLTVL.

In the case of this clone: Read data end 3 residues before the CDR3 end; the end is taken from the germline J gene. The rearrangement links TRBV2 to TRBJ1-5; TRBD1 is a possible D gene (6 bases). V was cut by 7 bases and J by 0 bases, with 16 bases left in between. Germline V gene lookup returns CDR1 SNHLY and CDR2 FYNNEI. The CDR3 length is 16 residues. CDR3 DNA, as far as it was read: TGTGCCAGCACTACACAGGGAAAGGATAGCAATCAGCCC. Translating gives CASTTQGKDSNQP. In full, the CDR3 reads CASTTQGKDSNQPQHF. Drawing the rest from reference TRBV2 and TRBJ1-5, the complete variable domain is EPEVTQTPSHQVTQMGQEVILRCVPISNHLYFYWYRQILGQKVEFLVSFYNNEISEKSEIFDDQFSVERPDGSNFTLKIRSTKLEDSAMYFCASTTQGKDSNQPQHFGDGTRLSIL.

About this clone itself: The sequenced fragment ends 3 residues before the CDR3 boundary, so the rest is inferred from the germline J gene. The chain has TRBV7-2 and TRBJ1-5, with unresolved D. This CDR3 is built from 15 residues. In germline, CDR1 is SGHTA, CDR2 FQGNSA. Trimming left V 1 base short and J 1 base short, with 8 bases between. CDR3 amino acids: CASSLGSVSNQPQHF. CDR3 DNA, as far as it was read: TGTGCCAGCAGCTTAGGGTCAGTAAGCAATCAGCCC.

A note on this clone: A read error may produce the germline difference seen at one junction end. The read is 3 residues too short to cover the CDR3 end, so that end is filled in from the germline J gene. This chain joins TRBV5-5 and TRBJ2-7; perhaps TRBD1 as D (5 bases). The CDR3 is 14 amino acids. Germline loops: CDR1 SGHKS, CDR2 YYEKEE (reference sequence). Incomplete CDR3 DNA: TGTGCCAGCAGTTTGGACATATCGTTTTACGAG. It codes for CASSLDISFYE. In full, the CDR3 reads CASSLDISFYEQYF.

Details on this clone: The CDR3 end is not reached by the read, which stops 3 residues before it; the germline J gene fills it in. The genes are TRBV19 and TRBJ1-1; 7 positions match TRBD1. The ends lost 3 bases at V and 4 bases at J; junction bases unmatched: 5. Per germline, CDR1 LNHDA and CDR2 SQIVND (reference sequence). CDR3 size: 14 residues. The CDR3 sequence: CASSMIQGGTEAFF. CDR3 bases read: TGTGCCAGTAGTATGATTCAGGGGGGCACTGAA.

With regard to this clone: The CDR3 end falls 3 residues outside the read, so it is completed with the germline J gene. This chain connects TRBV20-1 to TRBJ2-7, with 7 bases lining up with TRBD1. This CDR3 has 13 residues. Germline assignment: CDR1 DFQATT and CDR2 SNEGSKA (reference sequence). V shed 5 bases and J 3 bases; nucleotides not matched to a gene: 7. CDR3 DNA (partial): TGCAGTGCTTCAAGACAGGGTAACTACGAG. Its protein is CSASRQGNYE. The whole CDR3 reads CSASRQGNYEQYF.

Comments on this clone: The observed sequence ends 3 residues before the CDR3 terminus, with the missing tail filled in from the germline J gene. The chain combines TRBV18 with TRBJ1-1, with TRBD1 identical over 12 bases. Germline CDR1 KGHSH, CDR2 LQKENI. V lost 6 bases to trimming and J lost 5 bases; unmatched junction nucleotides: 10. The CDR3 contains 16 residues. CDR3 DNA (partial): TGTGCCAGCTCTCCGGGACAGGGGGCGCTGGGGACTGAA. Encoded protein: CASSPGQGALGTE. The full CDR3 sequence reads CASSPGQGALGTEAFF. The variable domain in full, completed from reference TRBV18 and TRBJ1-1, reads NAGVMQNPRHLVRRRGQEARLRCSPMKGHSHVYWYRQLPEEGLKFMVYLQKENIIDESGMPKERFSAEFPKEGPSILRIQQVVRGDSAAYFCASSPGQGALGTEAFFGQGTRLTVV.

Points on this clone: The read comes to an end 3 residues before the CDR3 does, leaving the germline J gene to fill in the end. V and J are TRBV20-1 and TRBJ1-6; D is perhaps TRBD1 (5 bases). The germline CDR1 and CDR2 sequences are DFQATT and SNEGSKA (reference sequence). This CDR3 is built from 15 residues. Trimming shortened V by 1 base and J by 8 bases, and 15 bases separated the two germline ends. The CDR3 is CSARVRFIRDSPLHF. The covered CDR3 bases are TGCAGTGCTAGAGTTCGGTTCATCAGGGATTCACCC.

In regard to this clone: With the read ending 3 residues before the CDR3 end, the germline J gene is used to fill in that end. This chain joins TRBV7-2 and TRBJ2-1, with D perhaps TRBD1 (5 bases). The germline gives CDR1 SGHTA, CDR2 FQGNSA. The CDR3 contains 15 residues. Trimming took 7 bases from V and 3 from J, leaving 16 bases between them. The CDR3 protein is CASTSMGQNYNEQFF. The part of the CDR3 DNA that was read is TGTGCCAGCACTTCAATGGGGCAGAACTACAATGAG.

Turning to this clone: The read halts 3 residues ahead of the CDR3 end, with the missing end drawn from the germline J gene. This sequence joins TRBV11-2 and TRBJ2-1; perhaps TRBD1 as D (5 bases). Germline V gene sequence: CDR1 SGHAT, CDR2 FQNNGV. This CDR3 region has 12 residues. Trimming took off 11 bases at V and 6 bases at J, with 14 bases between the two ends. The part of the CDR3 DNA that was read is TGTGCCGTCCAAGGGGCTGGCAATGAG. This sequence encodes CAVQGAGNE. The CDR3 reads in full as CAVQGAGNEQFF.

To note about this clone: The missing CDR3 end, 3 residues past where the read stops, is filled in from the germline J gene. The J gene is TRBJ2-3, the V gene TRBV30; TRBD2 matches 15 bases. The CDR3 loop spans 13 amino acids. Germline assignment: CDR1 GTSNPN and CDR2 SVGIG (reference sequence). The sequenced part of the CDR3 DNA is TGTGCCTGGGACGGACTAGCGGGAGGGACG. It yields the protein CAWDGLAGGT. The whole CDR3 is CAWDGLAGGTQYF.

A remark on this clone: The read terminates 3 residues ahead of where the CDR3 ends, so the germline J gene completes it. The chain uses TRBV10-1 and TRBJ2-7; TRBD2 matches at 7 bases. Losses at the gene ends were 0 bases for V and 5 bases for J; bases not matched to a gene: 4. Germline V CDR1 and CDR2: WNHNN, SYGVQD (reference sequence). The CDR3 spans 14 residues. Here the CDR3 reads CASSESLAVHEQYF. The DNA read from the CDR3 is TGCGCCAGCAGTGAGTCGCTAGCGGTTCACGAG.

About this clone: The read gets to within 3 residues of the CDR3 end, and the germline J gene fills in the rest. The rearrangement links TRBV29-1 to TRBJ1-3; no reliable D call. Per the germline V gene, CDR1 is SQVTM and CDR2 is ANQGSEA. CDR3 length: 13 residues. V was trimmed by 7 bases and J by 0 bases, leaving 10 bases between them. The covered CDR3 bases are TGCAGCGCCCAAGGTTTCTCTGGAAACACC. Translating gives CSAQGFSGNT. The full CDR3 sequence reads CSAQGFSGNTIYF.

About this clone: Read data end 3 residues before the CDR3 end; the end is taken from the germline J gene. This chain connects TRBV18 to TRBJ2-3, with TRBD2 matching 7 bases. This CDR3 contains 14 residues. Germline lookup yields CDR1 KGHSH and CDR2 LQKENI. Partial CDR3 DNA: TGTGCCAGCTCACCGGGGGGGATTGGAGAGACG. Its protein is CASSPGGIGET. The whole CDR3 reads CASSPGGIGETQYF.